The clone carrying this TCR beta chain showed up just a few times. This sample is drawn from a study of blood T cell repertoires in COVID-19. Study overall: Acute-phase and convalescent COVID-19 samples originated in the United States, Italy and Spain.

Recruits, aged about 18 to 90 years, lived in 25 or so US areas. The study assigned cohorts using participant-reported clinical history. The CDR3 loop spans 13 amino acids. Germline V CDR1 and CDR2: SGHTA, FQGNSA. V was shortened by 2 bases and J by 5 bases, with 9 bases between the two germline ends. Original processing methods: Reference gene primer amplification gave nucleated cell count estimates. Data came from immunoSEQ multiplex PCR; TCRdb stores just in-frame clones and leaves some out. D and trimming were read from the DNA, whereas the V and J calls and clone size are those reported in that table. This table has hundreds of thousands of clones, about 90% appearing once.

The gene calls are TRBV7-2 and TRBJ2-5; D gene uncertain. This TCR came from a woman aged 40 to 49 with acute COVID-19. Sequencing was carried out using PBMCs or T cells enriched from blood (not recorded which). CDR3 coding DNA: TGTGCCAGCAGCTTATGGTCGGAGGAGACCCAGTACTTC. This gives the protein CASSLWSEETQYF.